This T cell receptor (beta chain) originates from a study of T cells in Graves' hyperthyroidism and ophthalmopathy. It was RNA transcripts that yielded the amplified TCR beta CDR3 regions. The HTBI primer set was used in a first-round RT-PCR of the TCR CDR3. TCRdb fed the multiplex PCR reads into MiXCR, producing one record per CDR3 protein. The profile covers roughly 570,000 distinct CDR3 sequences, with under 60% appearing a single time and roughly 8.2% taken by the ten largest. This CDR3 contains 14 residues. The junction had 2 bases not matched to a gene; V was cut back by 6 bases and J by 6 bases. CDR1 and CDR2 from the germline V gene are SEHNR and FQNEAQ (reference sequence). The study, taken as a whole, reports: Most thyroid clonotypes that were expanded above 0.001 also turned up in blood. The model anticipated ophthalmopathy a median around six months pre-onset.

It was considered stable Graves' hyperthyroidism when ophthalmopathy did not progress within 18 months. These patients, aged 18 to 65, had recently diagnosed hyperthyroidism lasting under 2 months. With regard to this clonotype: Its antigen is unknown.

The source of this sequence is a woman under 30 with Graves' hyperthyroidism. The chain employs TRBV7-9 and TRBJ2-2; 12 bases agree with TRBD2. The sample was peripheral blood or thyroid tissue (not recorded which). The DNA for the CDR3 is TGTGCCAGCAGGACTAGCGGGAGTTCCGGGGAGCTGTTTTTT. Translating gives CASRTSGSSGELFF.